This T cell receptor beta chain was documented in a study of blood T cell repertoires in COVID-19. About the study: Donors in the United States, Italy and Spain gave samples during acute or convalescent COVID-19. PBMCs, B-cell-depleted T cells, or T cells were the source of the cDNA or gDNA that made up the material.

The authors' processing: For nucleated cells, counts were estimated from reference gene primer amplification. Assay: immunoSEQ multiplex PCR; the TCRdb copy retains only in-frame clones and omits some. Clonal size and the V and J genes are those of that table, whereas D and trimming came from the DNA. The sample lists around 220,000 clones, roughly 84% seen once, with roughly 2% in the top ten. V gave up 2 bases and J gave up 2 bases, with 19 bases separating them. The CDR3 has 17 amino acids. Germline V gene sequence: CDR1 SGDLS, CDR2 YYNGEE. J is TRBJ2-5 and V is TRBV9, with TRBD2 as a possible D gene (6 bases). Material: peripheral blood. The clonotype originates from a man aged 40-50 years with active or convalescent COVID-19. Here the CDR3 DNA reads TGTGCCAGCAGCGTGGGAATTCGGCGGGGACCTCAAGAGACCCAGTACTTC. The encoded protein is CASSVGIRRGPQETQYF.